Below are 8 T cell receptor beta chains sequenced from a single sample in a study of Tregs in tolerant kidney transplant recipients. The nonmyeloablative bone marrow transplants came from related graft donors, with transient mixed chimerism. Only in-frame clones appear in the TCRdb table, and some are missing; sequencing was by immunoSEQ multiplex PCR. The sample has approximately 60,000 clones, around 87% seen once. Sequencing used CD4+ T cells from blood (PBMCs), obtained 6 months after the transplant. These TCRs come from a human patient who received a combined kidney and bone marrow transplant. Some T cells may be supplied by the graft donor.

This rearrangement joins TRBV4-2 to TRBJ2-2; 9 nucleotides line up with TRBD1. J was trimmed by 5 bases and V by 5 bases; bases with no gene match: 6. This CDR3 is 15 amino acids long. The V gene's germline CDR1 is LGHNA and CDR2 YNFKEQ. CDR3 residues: CASSMTGGFTGELFF. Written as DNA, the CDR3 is TGTGCCAGCAGCATGACAGGGGGGTTTACCGGGGAGCTGTTTTTT.

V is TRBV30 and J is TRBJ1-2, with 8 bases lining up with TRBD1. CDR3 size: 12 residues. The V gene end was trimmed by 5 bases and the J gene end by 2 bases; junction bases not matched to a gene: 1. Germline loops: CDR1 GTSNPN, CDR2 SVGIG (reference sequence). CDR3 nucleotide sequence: TGTGCCTGGCAGGGGGCCAACTATGGCTACACCTTC. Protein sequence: CAWQGANYGYTF.

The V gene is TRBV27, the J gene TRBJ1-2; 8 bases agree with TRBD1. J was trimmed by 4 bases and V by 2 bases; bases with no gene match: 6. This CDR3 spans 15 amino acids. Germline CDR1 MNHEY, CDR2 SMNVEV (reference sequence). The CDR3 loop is CASSLIGQGGYGYTF. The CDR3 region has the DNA TGTGCCAGCAGTTTAATCGGACAGGGAGGCTATGGCTACACCTTC.

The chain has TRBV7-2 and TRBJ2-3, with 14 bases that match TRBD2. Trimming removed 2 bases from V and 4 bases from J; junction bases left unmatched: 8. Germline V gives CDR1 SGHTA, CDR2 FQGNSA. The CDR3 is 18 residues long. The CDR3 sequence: CASSLRPTSGRAPDTQYF. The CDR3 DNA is TGTGCCAGCAGCTTACGCCCGACTAGCGGGAGGGCCCCAGATACGCAGTATTTT.

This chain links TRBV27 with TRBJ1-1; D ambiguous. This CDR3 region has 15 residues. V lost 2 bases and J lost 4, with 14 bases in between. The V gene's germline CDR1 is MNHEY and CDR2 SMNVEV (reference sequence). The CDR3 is CASSLRPQGSTEAFF. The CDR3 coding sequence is TGTGCCAGCAGTTTAAGGCCTCAAGGGAGCACTGAAGCTTTCTTT.

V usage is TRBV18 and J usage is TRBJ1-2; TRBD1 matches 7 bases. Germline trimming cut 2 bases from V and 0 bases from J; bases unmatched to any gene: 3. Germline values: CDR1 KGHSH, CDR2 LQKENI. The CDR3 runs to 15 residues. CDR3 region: CASSPGTAPNYGYTF. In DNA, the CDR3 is TGTGCCAGCTCACCAGGGACAGCTCCTAACTATGGCTACACCTTC.

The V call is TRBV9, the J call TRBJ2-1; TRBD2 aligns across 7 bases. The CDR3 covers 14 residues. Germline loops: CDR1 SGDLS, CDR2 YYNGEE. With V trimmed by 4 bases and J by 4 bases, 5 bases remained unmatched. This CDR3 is CASSPGGQYNEQFF. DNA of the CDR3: TGTGCCAGCAGCCCGGGGGGTCAGTACAATGAGCAGTTCTTC. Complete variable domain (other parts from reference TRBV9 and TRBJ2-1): DSGVTQTPKHLITATGQRVTLRCSPRSGDLSVYWYQQSLDQGLQFLIQYYNGEERAKGNILERFSAQQFPDLHSELNLSSLELGDSALYFCASSPGGQYNEQFFGPGTRLTVL.

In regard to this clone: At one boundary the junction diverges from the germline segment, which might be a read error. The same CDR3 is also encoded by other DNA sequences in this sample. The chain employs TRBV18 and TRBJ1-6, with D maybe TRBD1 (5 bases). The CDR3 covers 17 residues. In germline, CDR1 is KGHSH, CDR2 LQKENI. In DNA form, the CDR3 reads TGTGCCAGCTCACCAAGTCAGTCTGGGGGGAGGGATTCCCCCCTCCACTTT. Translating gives CASSPSQSGGRDSPLHF.